This T cell receptor beta chain was captured by sequencing in a study of molecular identifiers for immune sequencing clone quantification. This clonotype was recorded many times. Its antigen is as yet unknown. Germline trimming cut 5 bases from V and 5 bases from J; bases unmatched to any gene: 7. CDR1 and CDR2 from the germline V gene are SEHNR and FQNEAQ (reference sequence). This CDR3 is built from 14 residues. One entry per CDR3 protein results from TCRdb running MiXCR on the PCR reads. The data contain more than 550,000 distinct CDR3 sequences, 25% of them seen just once; the ten biggest clones take up about 0.73%. Overall study findings and caveats: Reportedly, one cell's Jurkat TCR RNA was detected within 1,200,000 naive CD8 cells.

Sequenced sample: naive CD8+ T cells from blood, with Jurkat cell RNA spiked in. The subset is: FACS-sorted CD8+CD4-CCR7+CD45RA+ naive T cells. The chain is built from TRBV7-9 and TRBJ2-5; 8 bases are shared with TRBD1. The clonotype was recovered from a human donor in good health. Some libraries in this study had Jurkat cell RNA spiked in. CDR3 sequence: CASSTSTGAETQYF. DNA of the CDR3: TGTGCCAGCAGCACCTCGACAGGGGCGGAGACCCAGTACTTC.